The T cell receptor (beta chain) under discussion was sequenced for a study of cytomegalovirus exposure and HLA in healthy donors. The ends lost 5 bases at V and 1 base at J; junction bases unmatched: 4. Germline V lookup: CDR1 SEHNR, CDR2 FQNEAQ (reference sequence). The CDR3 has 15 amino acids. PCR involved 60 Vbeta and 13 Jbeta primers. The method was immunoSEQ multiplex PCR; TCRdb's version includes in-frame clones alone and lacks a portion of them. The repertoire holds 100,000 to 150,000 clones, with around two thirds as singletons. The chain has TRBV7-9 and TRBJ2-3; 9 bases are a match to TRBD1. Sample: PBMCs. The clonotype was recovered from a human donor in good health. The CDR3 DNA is TGTGCCAGCAGCCGGACAGGGGCCGGCACAGATACGCAGTATTTT. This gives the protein CASSRTGAGTDTQYF.